This T cell receptor beta chain was sequenced for a study of blood T cells in healthy people across ages. Turning to the study itself: Template switching recovered approximately one barcoded beta molecule for every two T cells.

Every donor contributed around 10 milliliters of peripheral blood by blood draw. Trimming removed 5 bases at V and 4 bases at J, with 15 bases between. Germline values: CDR1 SEHNR, CDR2 FQNEAQ (reference sequence). The CDR3 extends over 14 amino acids. It was with a sample-barcoded 5' primer and a J-beta primer mix that a second PCR of about 6 to 11 cycles was run. TCRdb fed the 5' RACE reads into MiXCR, producing one record per CDR3 protein. The sample has around 700,000 distinct CDR3 sequences, 20% to 25% seen once. These same records also appear under a second study, on T cells of mothers and their children.

This TCR derives from a boy aged 5-17 years in good health. The sample taken for sequencing was blood. The V gene is TRBV7-9, the J gene TRBJ2-7; D may be TRBD1 (6 bases). For the CDR3, the DNA is TGTGCCAGCAGCATACAACCCCAGGGGTACGAGCAGTACTTC. This codes for CASSIQPQGYEQYF.